This passage covers 9 T cell receptor beta chains from one sample sequenced in a study of T cell responses to AZD1222 COVID-19 vaccine (dated by TCRdb to the early 2020s). Taken with the paper, the label for time point translates to: baseline before first vaccination. The library was built by means of the immunoSEQ multiplex PCR assay. As stored in TCRdb, this immuneACCESS dataset retains in-frame rearrangements with V and J assigned. A fraction of the clones does not appear; measured against another copy, unresolved V genes explain less than half of the discrepancy, and the remainder lacks a known reason. Across this sample there are some 150,000 clones, with around nine tenths seen only once. 5% of the sample goes to the ten largest clones. The sample in question was peripheral blood, obtained on day 0 of AZD1222 vaccination. The origin of the receptors is an adult in good health.

J is TRBJ2-5 and V is TRBV9; 9 bases line up with TRBD1. The CDR3 extends over 13 amino acids. Germline values: CDR1 SGDLS, CDR2 YYNGEE. The V and J ends lost 4 bases and 7 bases, in that order; junction bases with no gene match: 5. CDR3 protein: CASSWGQGGTQYF. The CDR3 bases are TGTGCCAGCAGCTGGGGACAGGGAGGGACCCAGTACTTC.

This clone showed up just once. This chain connects TRBV6-5 to TRBJ1-1; TRBD1 agrees at 10 bases. The V segment lost 10 bases and the J segment 5 bases; nucleotides outside the gene matches: 4. CDR1 is MNHEY and CDR2 is SVGAGI in the germline V gene. The CDR3 covers 12 residues. CDR3 region: CATGQGVTEAFF. The CDR3 DNA is TGTGCCACCGGACAGGGGGTTACTGAAGCTTTCTTT.

The rearrangement links TRBV3-1 (or the pseudogene TRBV3-2) to TRBJ1-3; possibly TRBD1 for D (5 bases). V lost 0 bases and J lost 3, with 9 bases in between. Germline V gene sequence: CDR1 LGHDT, CDR2 YNNKEL (reference sequence). CDR3 size: 15 residues. CDR3 loop: CASSQELGRGNTIYF. CDR3 DNA sequence: TGTGCCAGCAGCCAAGAGTTGGGACGTGGAAACACCATATATTTT.

V usage is TRBV21-1 and J usage is TRBJ2-7; the table names TRBD1, a call not compared with the DNA. TRBV21-1 is an annotated pseudogene. The CDR3 consists of 13 residues. CDR3 bases: TGTGCCAGGGGGCATCGGGCGCGCTACGAGCAGTACTTC. Its protein is CARGHRARYEQYF.

The rearrangement uses TRBV19 and TRBJ1-2; a weak D match, TRBD1 (5 bases). The CDR3 contains 14 residues. CDR1 is LNHDA and CDR2 is SQIVND in the germline V gene (reference sequence). Deletions cut 9 bases from V and 2 bases from J, with 16 bases between. In DNA form, the CDR3 reads TGTGCCAGCTCAAACGGGGGAGGGAACTATGGCTACACCTTC. This encodes CASSNGGGNYGYTF.

This chain joins TRBV7-2 and TRBJ1-6, with a weak D call TRBD1 (5 bases). The CDR3 spans 15 residues. Deletions cut 5 bases from V and 8 bases from J, with 16 bases between. Per the germline V gene, CDR1 is SGHTA and CDR2 is FQGNSA. The CDR3 sequence is CASSIHRGSYSPLHF. Here the CDR3 DNA reads TGTGCCAGCAGCATACACCGGGGGTCCTATTCACCCCTCCACTTT.

The rearrangement uses TRBV5-5 and TRBJ2-5, with D unresolved. This CDR3 has 13 residues. CDR1 and CDR2 from the germline V gene are SGHKS and YYEKEE (reference sequence). V lost 7 bases and J lost 2, with 12 bases in between. In DNA, the CDR3 is TGTGCCAGCCAGCAGTGGGGACAAGAGACCCAGTACTTC. Translation: CASQQWGQETQYF. The full variable domain, with the rest looked up from reference TRBV5-5 and TRBJ2-5, is DAGVTQSPTHLIKTRGQQVTLRCSPISGHKSVSWYQQVLGQGPQFIFQYYEKEERGRGNFPDRFSARQFPNYSSELNVNALLLGDSALYLCASQQWGQETQYFGPGTRLLVL.

This clone was recorded only once. The CDR3: CASSVEWGQSTDTQYF. The CDR3 nucleotides are TGTGCCAGCAGCGTAGAGTGGGGGCAGAGCACAGATACGCAGTATTTT. The chain couples TRBV9 to TRBJ2-3; D is possibly TRBD1 (6 bases). With 0 bases removed from V and 0 bases from J, the gap between germline ends came to 11 bases. The CDR3 spans 16 residues. Germline V lookup: CDR1 SGDLS, CDR2 YYNGEE.

This chain links TRBV18 with TRBJ2-5; D is unclear. Trimming cost V 1 base and J 1 base, with 10 bases left between them. CDR3 length: 15 residues. Germline loops: CDR1 KGHSH, CDR2 LQKENI. CDR3: CASSPQFVLQETQYF. DNA for the CDR3: TGTGCCAGCTCACCACAGTTCGTCCTCCAAGAGACCCAGTACTTC.